This TCR beta chain emerged from a study of T cell repertoires in cytomegalovirus infection. Study-level background: Epitope selection comprised recently identified HLA-C-restricted CMV epitopes and well-studied HLA-B-restricted CMV epitopes. TCR beta signatures that were public indicated CMV infection and matching HLA type. Study results and limitations: Carriage of CMV together with the relevant HLA was identifiable through cumulative public TCR beta family frequency. There were HLA-C-restricted CMV-specific TCR beta clonotypes dominating the ex vivo response.

Trimming removed 6 bases from V and 5 bases from J, with 22 bases in between. CDR3 length: 16 residues. This clonotype was seen a few times. Its antigen is not known. TCRdb recomputed calls from the reads with MiXCR, one row per CDR3 protein. The sample has approximately 600,000 distinct CDR3 sequences, about 39% seen once. The source of this sequence is a human donor in good health (CMV status not recorded). Some clones in this sample may be carry-over from other donors' samples. Sample: cultured PBMCs, taken from culture after CMV antigen stimulation. The chain employs TRBV12-3 or TRBV12-4 and TRBJ2-5; the D gene could be TRBD1 or TRBD2 (5 bases each). DNA for the CDR3: TGTGCCAGCAGCCCCAGAAGAGGGGAAGGCGGTGAGACCCAGTACTTC. Protein product: CASSPRRGEGGETQYF.